Each of the 3 T cell receptor beta chains below was sequenced from the same sample in a study of tumor-infiltrating lymphocytes in oesophageal squamous cell carcinoma. One entry per CDR3 protein results from TCRdb running MiXCR on the PCR reads. The table includes fewer than 15,000 distinct CDR3 sequences, roughly half detected once. Sequencing was carried out using blood. The receptors shown here come from a female donor with esophageal squamous cell carcinoma.

Worth noting for this clonotype: Just one base apart from a much larger clone, this may be a read error. The chain uses TRBV4-2 and TRBJ2-4; the match to TRBD2 covers 11 bases. The junction had 21 bases not matched to a gene; V was cut back by 1 base and J by 13 bases. The CDR3 contains 19 residues. From germline, CDR1 is LGHNA and CDR2 YNFKEQ. The CDR3 loop reads CASSQVQGVAGGPGNEQYF. The CDR3 DNA reads TGTGCCAGCAGCCAAGTCCAGGGGGTAGCGGGAGGGCCTGGGAATGAGCAGTACTTC.

The rearrangement uses TRBV7-8 and TRBJ2-1, with D tentatively TRBD1 or TRBD2 (5 bases each). The CDR3 has 16 amino acids. V lost 5 bases and J 4 bases, leaving 18 bases between the germline ends. Germline V CDR1 and CDR2: SGHVS, FQNEAQ. CDR3: CASSPGTENMYNEQFF. CDR3 coding DNA: TGTGCCAGCAGCCCCGGGACGGAAAATATGTACAATGAGCAGTTCTTC.

Regarding this clonotype: The final CDR3 position lacks the conserved phenylalanine or tryptophan, pointing to a likely read error. Because the CDR3's place on the DNA is in doubt, the DNA is left out and the CDR3 is given as listed by TCRdb. The chain recombines TRBV7-3 with TRBJ2-6; the D call in the table, TRBD1, was not verified against the DNA. 11 amino acids form the CDR3, both terminal residues included. In germline, CDR1 is SGHTA, CDR2 FQGTGA. CDR3 sequence reads: CASSSVPIWGS.